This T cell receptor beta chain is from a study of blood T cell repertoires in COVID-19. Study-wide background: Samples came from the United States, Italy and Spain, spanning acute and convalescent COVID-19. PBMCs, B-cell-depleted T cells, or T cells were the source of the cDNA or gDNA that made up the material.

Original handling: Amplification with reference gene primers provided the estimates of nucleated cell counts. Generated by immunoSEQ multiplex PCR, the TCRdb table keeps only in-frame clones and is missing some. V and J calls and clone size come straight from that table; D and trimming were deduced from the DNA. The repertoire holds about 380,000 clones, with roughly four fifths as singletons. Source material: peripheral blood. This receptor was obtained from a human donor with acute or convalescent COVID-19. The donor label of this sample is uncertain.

The CDR3 is CASSKDSLPEAFF. The CDR3 DNA reads TGTGCCAGCTCGAAGGACAGTCTGCCTGAAGCTTTCTTT. The rearrangement links TRBV18 to TRBJ1-1; D is possibly TRBD1 (6 bases). Trimming left V 6 bases short and J 6 bases short, with 14 bases between. The V gene's germline CDR1 is KGHSH and CDR2 LQKENI. There are 13 residues in the CDR3. Based on the CDR3 plus reference TRBV18 and TRBJ1-1, the full variable domain is NAGVMQNPRHLVRRRGQEARLRCSPMKGHSHVYWYRQLPEEGLKFMVYLQKENIIDESGMPKERFSAEFPKEGPSILRIQQVVRGDSAAYFCASSKDSLPEAFFGQGTRLTVV.